The 5 T cell receptor beta chains in this list originate from one sample, sequenced in a study of PD-1 blockade in classical Hodgkin lymphoma. With no exception, relapse followed autologous stem cell transplantation in all patients, and brentuximab vedotin exposure varied. The protocol was immunoSEQ multiplex PCR, while the TCRdb copy is restricted to in-frame clones and leaves out a portion. There are some 96,000 clones in the sample; about four fifths occur only once, and around 15% lies in the top ten. The sample here was peripheral blood mononuclear cells (PBMCs), taken before the second cycle of nivolumab. The receptors shown here come from a human donor with classical Hodgkin lymphoma.

The gene calls are TRBV6-5 and TRBJ2-7, with 12 bases matching TRBD2. Germline V lookup: CDR1 MNHEY, CDR2 SVGAGI. J lost 7 bases, V lost 6 bases, and 7 bases had no gene match. This CDR3 region has 14 residues. Here the CDR3 DNA reads TGTGCCAGCAGCCTAGCGGGAGGGTACGGTGAGCAGTACTTC. Translating it yields CASSLAGGYGEQYF.

The V gene is TRBV7-2, the J gene TRBJ2-7; 8 bases are shared with TRBD1. Trimming removed 5 bases from V and 5 bases from J; junction bases left unmatched: 8. CDR1 is SGHTA, CDR2 FQGNSA, per germline. CDR3 length: 14 residues. The CDR3 loop is CASSRQGAAHEQYF. DNA of the CDR3: TGTGCCAGCAGCCGCCAGGGGGCAGCTCACGAGCAGTACTTC.

The chain uses TRBV28 and TRBJ2-2; D could derive from TRBD1 or TRBD2 (5 bases each). The ends were cut back, 5 bases at V and 2 bases at J, with 9 bases in the middle. Germline V gene data show CDR1 as MDHEN and CDR2 as SYDVKM. This CDR3 comprises 14 residues. As DNA, the CDR3 is TGTGCCAGCAGTAGGGACGGAAACACCGGGGAGCTGTTTTTT. It translates to CASSRDGNTGELFF.

This chain links TRBV15 with TRBJ2-1; D is perhaps TRBD2 (6 bases). Trimming removed 4 bases at V and 8 bases at J, with 15 bases between. This CDR3 spans 14 amino acids. In germline, CDR1 is LNHNV, CDR2 YYDKDF (reference sequence). CDR3 in amino acids: CATSTRDSWHEQFF. The CDR3 DNA reads as TGTGCCACCAGCACCCGGGACTCCTGGCATGAGCAGTTCTTC.

The chain couples TRBV7-2 to TRBJ2-7; the D gene is possibly TRBD2 (6 bases). Trimming removed 3 bases from V and 6 bases from J, with 21 bases in between. CDR1 and CDR2 (germline): SGHTA, FQGNSA. The CDR3 loop spans 16 amino acids. The chain's CDR3 is CASSLGPTSQAVEQYF. CDR3 DNA: TGTGCCAGCAGCTTGGGCCCAACTAGCCAGGCAGTCGAGCAGTACTTC.